A single sample gave rise to the 32 T cell receptor beta chains below, sequenced in a study of CD8 T cells in ankylosing spondylitis. MiXCR, run by TCRdb on the 5' RACE reads, gives a single entry per CDR3 protein. The profile covers more than 200,000 distinct CDR3 sequences, with approximately 24% appearing a single time and around 0.58% taken by the ten largest. The material sequenced was blood, either unsorted or a sorted T cell fraction (not recorded which). The receptor source for this set is a male donor with ankylosing spondylitis or in good health (not recorded which).

The CDR3 reads CSAGRMGNSNQPQHF. The DNA for the CDR3 is TGCAGTGCTGGGCGGATGGGGAATAGCAATCAGCCCCAGCATTTT. J is TRBJ1-5 and V is TRBV20-1; unclear D gene. The CDR3 runs to 15 residues. The V end lost 5 bases, the J end lost 0 bases, and 14 bases lay between the germline ends. Germline CDR1 DFQATT, CDR2 SNEGSKA (reference sequence).

This chain connects TRBV9 to TRBJ2-5, with D perhaps assigned TRBD1 or TRBD2 (5 bases each). Germline V gene lookup returns CDR1 SGDLS and CDR2 YYNGEE. V shed 0 bases and J shed 6 bases, with 15 bases lying between them. The CDR3 runs 15 residues. The CDR3 coding sequence is TGTGCCAGCAGCGTAGAGCCAGGGAGCACGAAGACCCAGTACTTC. The encoded protein is CASSVEPGSTKTQYF.

This clonotype was seen ten or more times. The chain has TRBV7-9 and TRBJ2-3, with 10 nucleotides matching TRBD1. V lost 5 bases to trimming and J lost 3 bases; unmatched junction nucleotides: 11. This CDR3 contains 17 residues. The germline gives CDR1 SEHNR, CDR2 FQNEAQ (reference sequence). This chain's CDR3 is CASSPMTGGERTDTQYF. The CDR3 DNA reads as TGTGCCAGCAGCCCCATGACAGGGGGCGAGAGGACAGATACGCAGTATTTT.

V and J are TRBV20-1 and TRBJ2-5; 9 nucleotides match TRBD2. The length of the CDR3 is 13 residues. CDR1 is DFQATT and CDR2 is SNEGSKA in the germline V gene (reference sequence). V shed 6 bases, J shed 4 bases, and the junction held 6 bases outside the gene matches. As DNA, the CDR3 is TGCAGTGCCGCGGGACTAGCCGGAGAGACCCAGTACTTC. Protein: CSAAGLAGETQYF.

The chain joins TRBV10-3 to TRBJ2-1, with TRBD2 identical over 13 bases. Germline V lookup: CDR1 ENHRY, CDR2 SYGVKD. There are 15 residues in the CDR3. The V segment lost 6 bases and the J segment 7 bases; nucleotides outside the gene matches: 6. The CDR3 here is CAISRLAGGGNEQFF. The CDR3 nucleotides are TGTGCCATCAGCCGACTAGCGGGGGGTGGGAATGAGCAGTTCTTC.

This clonotype was observed a handful of times. The J gene is TRBJ1-5, the V gene TRBV5-1, with TRBD1 as a possible D gene (5 bases). V lost 1 base and J lost 6, with 8 bases in between. The germline gives CDR1 SGHRS, CDR2 YFSETQ. The CDR3 totals 13 residues. This chain's CDR3 is CASSLYGGQPQHF. The CDR3 DNA reads as TGCGCCAGCAGCTTGTACGGGGGTCAGCCCCAGCATTTT.

The chain recombines TRBV29-1 with TRBJ2-1; 14 bases line up with TRBD2. The CDR3 totals 14 residues. Germline CDR1 SQVTM, CDR2 ANQGSEA. After removal of 4 bases from V and 4 bases from J, the junction contained 0 bases not matched to a gene. CDR3 amino acids: CSVGLAGGYNEQFF. The CDR3 DNA follows: TGCAGCGTTGGACTAGCGGGGGGGTACAATGAGCAGTTCTTC.

V is TRBV11-2 and J is TRBJ2-2; D is possibly TRBD2 (6 bases). The ends were cut back, 8 bases at V and 14 bases at J, with 21 bases in the middle. Germline V CDR1 and CDR2: SGHAT, FQNNGV. CDR3 length equals 13 residues. DNA of the CDR3: TGTGCCAGCTCGGAGGCAAGGCTGGGAGGCCTGTTTTTT. Its protein product is CASSEARLGGLFF.

This sequence joins TRBV12-3 or TRBV12-4 and TRBJ2-7; possibly TRBD1 or TRBD2 for D (5 bases each). Trimming removed 6 bases from V and 5 bases from J, with 17 bases in between. This CDR3 has 14 amino acids. The CDR3 protein is CASSQGRLPNEQYF. In DNA, the CDR3 is TGTGCCAGCAGCCAGGGACGGCTTCCCAACGAGCAGTACTTC.

This clonotype has only a few counts. V is TRBV9 and J is TRBJ1-1; tentatively, D is TRBD1 (5 bases). CDR3 length: 15 residues. Per germline, CDR1 SGDLS and CDR2 YYNGEE. Trimming pared 0 bases from V and 1 base from J, leaving 10 bases between. The CDR3 region has the DNA TGTGCCAGCAGCGTAGATTGGGGGGGGAACACTGAAGCTTTCTTT. Amino acids: CASSVDWGGNTEAFF. The variable domain in full, completed from reference TRBV9 and TRBJ1-1, reads DSGVTQTPKHLITATGQRVTLRCSPRSGDLSVYWYQQSLDQGLQFLIQYYNGEERAKGNILERFSAQQFPDLHSELNLSSLELGDSALYFCASSVDWGGNTEAFFGQGTRLTVV.

This clonotype was counted between two and nine times. Compared with germline, one end of the junction differs, possibly owing to a read error. The V gene is TRBV29-1, the J gene TRBJ2-7; 15 bases are shared with TRBD2. Germline V gives CDR1 SQVTM, CDR2 ANQGSEA. The CDR3 has 11 amino acids. The CDR3 spells CSVGTSGGAVF. CDR3 DNA sequence: TGCAGCGTTGGGACTAGCGGGGGGGCAGTCTTC.

This clonotype was seen many times. The chain has TRBV7-8 and TRBJ2-7, with D perhaps TRBD2 (5 bases). V lost 1 base to trimming and J lost 6 bases, with 7 bases between them. The germline gives CDR1 SGHVS, CDR2 FQNEAQ. The CDR3 has 12 amino acids. CDR3 loop: CASSLGGSEQYF. The CDR3 coding sequence is TGTGCCAGCAGCTTAGGAGGGTCCGAGCAGTACTTC.

The chain combines TRBV12-3 or TRBV12-4 with TRBJ1-1; 7 bases agree with TRBD1. Losses at the gene ends were 4 bases for V and 6 bases for J; bases not matched to a gene: 5. The CDR3 loop spans 13 amino acids. The CDR3 here is CASSSPTGSEAFF. In DNA form, the CDR3 reads TGTGCCAGCAGTTCCCCGACAGGGTCTGAAGCTTTCTTT.

The rearrangement links TRBV30 to TRBJ1-1; no firm D call. The CDR3 has 12 amino acids. V was clipped by 5 bases and J by 3 bases, with 10 bases between them. Germline V gene sequence: CDR1 GTSNPN, CDR2 SVGIG (reference sequence). The CDR3 nucleotides are TGTGCCTGGGTGATCAAGCACACTGAAGCTTTCTTT. Its translation is CAWVIKHTEAFF.

This clonotype was found once. The chain's CDR3 is CSARGTEGYTF. CDR3 nucleotide sequence: TGCAGTGCTAGGGGTACGGAGGGCTACACCTTC. The genes are TRBV20-1 and TRBJ1-2; the D is unclear. The CDR3 extends over 11 amino acids. V dropped 3 bases and J dropped 8 bases, with 10 bases sitting between them. The germline gives CDR1 DFQATT, CDR2 SNEGSKA (reference sequence).

In this sample, this clonotype turned up many times. The J gene is TRBJ1-2, the V gene TRBV20-1; D is unclear. With 3 bases removed from V and 4 bases from J, the gap between germline ends came to 12 bases. This CDR3 has 13 residues. The V gene's germline CDR1 is DFQATT and CDR2 SNEGSKA (reference sequence). DNA for the CDR3: TGCAGTGCTAGGAATAGGTCACCCTATGGCTACACCTTC. As protein: CSARNRSPYGYTF.

The chain carries TRBV7-2 and TRBJ1-1; D ambiguous. V was trimmed by 5 bases and J by 3 bases, leaving 10 bases between them. Germline V lookup: CDR1 SGHTA, CDR2 FQGNSA. The CDR3 is 13 amino acids. The CDR3: CASSRRTDTEAFF. The CDR3 region has the DNA TGTGCCAGCAGCCGCCGGACGGACACTGAAGCTTTCTTT.

The chain has TRBV4-2 and TRBJ2-7; TRBD1 matches at 7 bases. The CDR3 has 14 residues. Germline V gene lookup returns CDR1 LGHNA and CDR2 YNFKEQ. The junction had 1 base not matched to a gene; V was cut back by 0 bases and J by 2 bases. CDR3 amino acids: CASSQERGPYEQYF. CDR3 sequence (DNA): TGTGCCAGCAGCCAAGAAAGGGGGCCCTACGAGCAGTACTTC.

The genes are TRBV20-1 and TRBJ2-3; 9 bases fit TRBD2. The CDR3 consists of 17 residues. V was pared by 6 bases and J by 2 bases, with 15 bases of the junction left unmatched. CDR1 is DFQATT and CDR2 is SNEGSKA in the germline V gene (reference sequence). DNA of the CDR3: TGCAGTGCCTGCGAGCGGGGGGCCGGAGGACTCACAGATACGCAGTATTTT. Its translation: CSACERGAGGLTDTQYF.

This clonotype came up a few times. The V and J genes are TRBV3-1 and TRBJ2-4; unclear D gene. CDR1 is LGHDT and CDR2 is YNNKEL in the germline V gene (reference sequence). V was clipped by 2 bases and J by 6 bases, with 11 bases between them. CDR3 length equals 14 residues. The CDR3 DNA is TGTGCCAGCAGCCAAAACTCTTACCGAAACATTCAGTACTTC. It encodes CASSQNSYRNIQYF.

The chain is built from TRBV5-1 and TRBJ2-7; TRBD2 aligns across 7 bases. Germline lookup yields CDR1 SGHRS and CDR2 YFSETQ. Trimming cost V 0 bases and J 1 base; bases outside gene matches: 4. The CDR3 extends over 15 amino acids. CDR3 in DNA: TGCGCCAGCAGCTTGGGCGGGGGATTGTCCTACGAGCAGTACTTC. It encodes CASSLGGGLSYEQYF.

The V gene is TRBV20-1, the J gene TRBJ2-5, with a tentative D call TRBD1 (5 bases). This CDR3 comprises 13 residues. Germline CDR1 DFQATT, CDR2 SNEGSKA (reference sequence). V lost 1 base and J lost 2, with 8 bases in between. CDR3 bases: TGCAGTGCTAGAGGGACAATACAAGAGACCCAGTACTTC. Amino acids: CSARGTIQETQYF.

The V gene is TRBV20-1, the J gene TRBJ2-7; D uncertain. V lost 5 bases and J 6 bases, leaving 14 bases between the germline ends. The V gene's germline CDR1 is DFQATT and CDR2 SNEGSKA (reference sequence). This CDR3 region has 12 residues. The CDR3 sequence: CSAGPLRGEQYF. The DNA for the CDR3 is TGCAGTGCTGGTCCCTTGAGAGGCGAGCAGTACTTC.

This clonotype was recorded a few times. The gene calls are TRBV20-1 and TRBJ2-1, with D tentatively TRBD1 or TRBD2 (9 bases each). Trimming removed 6 bases from V and 7 bases from J, with 31 bases in between. This CDR3 spans 18 amino acids. CDR1 DFQATT and CDR2 SNEGSKA come from the germline V gene (reference sequence). CDR3 residues: CSAVGQGDLAGWRNEQFF. CDR3 in DNA: TGCAGTGCCGTGGGACAGGGTGATCTAGCGGGGTGGAGAAATGAGCAGTTCTTC.

The chain joins TRBV9 to TRBJ2-1, with 14 bases identical to TRBD2. The germline V gene has CDR1 SGDLS and CDR2 YYNGEE. V shed 4 bases, J shed 1 base, and the junction held 4 bases outside the gene matches. This CDR3 spans 17 amino acids. The CDR3 nucleotides read TGTGCCAGCAGCCCAAGGACTAGCGGGGGGTCCTACAATGAGCAGTTCTTC. Its protein product is CASSPRTSGGSYNEQFF.

The chain is built from TRBV20-1 and TRBJ2-5, with TRBD2 identical over 10 bases. Trimming removed 3 bases from V and 1 base from J; junction bases left unmatched: 2. Germline CDR1 reads DFQATT; CDR2 reads SNEGSKA (reference sequence). The CDR3 length is 14 residues. CDR3 amino acids: CSASPSGGQETQYF. CDR3 nucleotide sequence: TGCAGTGCTAGCCCTAGCGGGGGCCAAGAGACCCAGTACTTC.

CDR3 sequence reads: CASTHGQGARETQYF. In DNA form, the CDR3 reads TGTGCCAGCACCCACGGACAGGGGGCGCGAGAGACCCAGTACTTC. The genes are TRBV12-3 or TRBV12-4 and TRBJ2-5, with 11 positions matching TRBD1. The CDR3 sequence is 15 residues long. Trimming took 7 bases from V and 4 from J; bases not matched to a gene: 8.

The chain links TRBV20-1 to TRBJ2-7; 8 nucleotides line up with TRBD1. This CDR3 contains 14 residues. Unmatched junction bases numbered 11, after V lost 4 bases and J lost 6 bases. Germline V gives CDR1 DFQATT, CDR2 SNEGSKA (reference sequence). This CDR3 reads CSATPSGQVVEQYF. CDR3 coding DNA: TGCAGTGCTACCCCGTCGGGACAGGTTGTCGAGCAGTACTTC.

V and J are TRBV10-3 and TRBJ2-7; D is perhaps TRBD1 (5 bases). Looked up from germline, CDR1 is ENHRY and CDR2 is SYGVKD. Trimming took 6 bases from V and 1 from J, leaving 13 bases between them. The CDR3 is made up of 14 amino acids. CDR3 residues: CAIRPQDNSYEQYF. The CDR3 coding sequence is TGTGCCATCAGGCCCCAGGACAATTCCTACGAGCAGTACTTC.

The V gene is TRBV24-1, the J gene TRBJ2-5; a weak D match, TRBD1 (5 bases). Germline values: CDR1 KGHDR, CDR2 SFDVKD. V lost 3 bases to trimming and J lost 5 bases, with 15 bases between them. The CDR3 extends over 15 amino acids. Here the CDR3 reads CATSDDQGLGETQYF. In DNA, the CDR3 is TGTGCCACCAGTGATGATCAGGGTTTGGGGGAGACCCAGTACTTC.

In this sample, this clonotype turned up a few times. J is TRBJ1-1 and V is TRBV20-1; D is undetermined. The germline V and J ends were trimmed by 5 bases and 3 bases, with 16 bases remaining between them. The germline gives CDR1 DFQATT, CDR2 SNEGSKA (reference sequence). The CDR3 runs to 14 residues. This chain's CDR3 is CSAAAGGVHTEAFF. CDR3 DNA sequence: TGCAGTGCTGCGGCGGGCGGAGTGCACACTGAAGCTTTCTTT.

This clonotype was detected many times. The chain links TRBV11-1 to TRBJ2-7; the match to TRBD1 covers 8 bases. The V gene end was trimmed by 6 bases and the J gene end by 5 bases; junction bases not matched to a gene: 21. CDR3 length: 18 amino acids. Germline values: CDR1 SGHAT, CDR2 FQDESV (reference sequence). CDR3 region: CASSATHKETGERHEQYF. CDR3 nucleotide sequence: TGTGCCAGCAGTGCTACCCATAAAGAGACAGGGGAGCGGCACGAGCAGTACTTC.